What follows are 14 T cell receptor beta chains derived from one specimen sequenced in a study of blood T cells in healthy people across ages. A second PCR of roughly 7 to 11 cycles used a sample-barcoded 5' primer and a J-beta primer mix. TCRdb itself ran the 5' RACE reads through MiXCR, one entry per CDR3 protein. The sample records over 950,000 distinct CDR3 sequences, roughly 51% being singletons. Sequencing used blood. The source is a woman aged 55-69 years in good health.

This chain links TRBV10-3 with TRBJ2-7; 9 bases map to TRBD1. Germline loops: CDR1 ENHRY, CDR2 SYGVKD. The CDR3 spans 16 residues. V gave up 0 bases and J gave up 5 bases; unmatched junction bases: 8. The CDR3 spells CAISESTGTGTHEQYF. The DNA for the CDR3 is TGTGCCATCAGTGAGTCAACCGGGACAGGGACCCACGAGCAGTACTTC.

V and J are TRBV28 and TRBJ2-3; D is ambiguous. The V end was cut by 3 bases, the J end by 1 base, with 8 bases between. Germline CDR1 is MDHEN and CDR2 is SYDVKM. The CDR3 covers 14 residues. In DNA, the CDR3 is TGTGCCAGCAGTTTTGGGTACCGCACAGATACGCAGTATTTT. Translation: CASSFGYRTDTQYF.

The CDR3 region is CASRTRGISTDTQYF. The CDR3 DNA reads TGTGCCAGCAGAACCCGCGGGATTTCCACAGATACGCAGTATTTT. The chain joins TRBV7-9 to TRBJ2-3; tentative D call: TRBD2 (6 bases). Trimming stripped 6 bases from V and 2 bases from J, with 15 bases between. From germline, CDR1 is SEHNR and CDR2 FQNEAQ (reference sequence). There are 15 residues in the CDR3.

The rearrangement links TRBV21-1 to TRBJ2-7; the table's D call, TRBD2, was not checked against the DNA. TRBV21-1 represents a pseudogene. This CDR3 has 16 amino acids. The CDR3 loop is CASSKIPSGKPYEQYF. CDR3 nucleotide sequence: TGTGCCAGCAGCAAGATCCCTAGCGGGAAGCCTTACGAGCAGTACTTC.

In this sample, this clonotype turned up once. A read error may be the cause here, since a much bigger clone is one base away. The genes are TRBV5-1 and TRBJ2-3; a weak D match, TRBD1 (6 bases). The CDR3 totals 15 residues. The germline gives CDR1 SGHRS, CDR2 YFSETQ. V was pared by 2 bases and J by 2 bases, with 12 bases between. This CDR3 reads CASSFEGGYTDTQYF. Written as DNA, the CDR3 is TGCGCCAGCAGCTTTGAAGGGGGTTACACAGATACGCAGTATTTT.

This clonotype was seen only a few times. This sequence joins TRBV20-1 and TRBJ2-3; 12 bases fit TRBD2. The germline V gene has CDR1 DFQATT and CDR2 SNEGSKA (reference sequence). Trimming took 6 bases from V and 1 from J; bases not matched to a gene: 14. The CDR3 runs to 18 residues. The CDR3 loop reads CSATRTSGMDFGTDTQYF. CDR3 DNA sequence: TGCAGTGCCACCCGGACTAGCGGGATGGATTTTGGCACAGATACGCAGTATTTT.

The genes are TRBV9 and TRBJ2-3; unclear D gene. Germline CDR1 SGDLS, CDR2 YYNGEE. The CDR3 is made up of 17 amino acids. V was shortened by 1 base and J by 3 bases, with 18 bases between the two germline ends. The CDR3 region has the DNA TGTGCCAGCAGCGTATCCAATTCTGGAGCCAGTACAGATACGCAGTATTTT. It encodes CASSVSNSGASTDTQYF.

This clonotype was seen a handful of times. The chain recombines TRBV29-1 with TRBJ2-1; D not certain. The ends were cut back, 1 base at V and 6 bases at J, with 10 bases in the middle. The CDR3 extends over 13 amino acids. Germline V gene data show CDR1 as SQVTM and CDR2 as ANQGSEA. The CDR3 protein is CSVEVDALNEQFF. The CDR3 DNA reads as TGCAGCGTTGAAGTCGATGCCCTCAATGAGCAGTTCTTC.

This clonotype came up a few times. The chain is built from TRBV28 and TRBJ2-3; 11 bases align to TRBD2. Trimming took 5 bases from V and 6 from J; bases not matched to a gene: 22. CDR3 length equals 20 residues. Germline CDR1 and CDR2: MDHEN and SYDVKM. The CDR3 nucleotides are TGTGCCAGCAGTACCCTCTCGGGACTAGCGGCGACCGACGAAAGGGATACGCAGTATTTT. It translates to CASSTLSGLAATDERDTQYF.

This clonotype showed up just once. V is TRBV28 and J is TRBJ2-7; perhaps TRBD2 as D (6 bases). This CDR3 comprises 15 residues. V lost 10 bases and J 1 base, leaving 20 bases between the germline ends. Germline CDR1 reads MDHEN; CDR2 reads SYDVKM. The CDR3 loop reads CATHFPGTGSYEQYF. For the CDR3, the DNA is TGTGCCACACACTTCCCCGGGACTGGATCCTACGAGCAGTACTTC.

The rearrangement joins TRBV5-1 to TRBJ2-7, with D perhaps TRBD1 or TRBD2 (11 bases each). This CDR3 contains 21 residues. Germline-derived CDR1 and CDR2 are SGHRS and YFSETQ. The V gene lost 0 bases and the J gene lost 1 base, with 29 bases spanning the gap. This CDR3 reads CASSLGDRGRLGTSGSYEQYF. The CDR3 DNA sequence: TGCGCCAGCAGCTTGGGGGACAGGGGGAGGCTTGGGACTAGCGGTTCCTACGAGCAGTACTTC.

J is TRBJ2-3 and V is TRBV7-2, with D uncertain. From germline, CDR1 is SGHTA and CDR2 FQGNSA. This CDR3 has 16 residues. The V end was cut by 3 bases, the J end by 2 bases, with 15 bases between. The chain's CDR3 is CASSLGIGLPTDTQYF. The CDR3 nucleotides read TGTGCCAGCAGCTTGGGGATAGGGCTACCCACAGATACGCAGTATTTT.

The J gene is TRBJ1-4, the V gene TRBV7-2; 8 bases match TRBD1. Germline CDR1 and CDR2: SGHTA and FQGNSA. This CDR3 comprises 16 residues. The V gene end was trimmed by 4 bases and the J gene end by 8 bases; junction bases not matched to a gene: 12. The CDR3 spells CASSSRSHRGGEKLFF. Here the CDR3 DNA reads TGTGCCAGCAGCTCCCGGTCGCACAGGGGGGGAGAAAAACTGTTTTTT.

In this sample, this clonotype turned up a few times. The rearrangement joins TRBV29-1 to TRBJ2-5; 8 nucleotides line up with TRBD2. Germline V lookup: CDR1 SQVTM, CDR2 ANQGSEA. Trimming cost V 5 bases and J 5 bases; bases outside gene matches: 4. CDR3 length: 12 amino acids. The DNA for the CDR3 is TGCAGCGTTCGGGGGGGTTCGGAGACCCAGTACTTC. The encoded protein is CSVRGGSETQYF.